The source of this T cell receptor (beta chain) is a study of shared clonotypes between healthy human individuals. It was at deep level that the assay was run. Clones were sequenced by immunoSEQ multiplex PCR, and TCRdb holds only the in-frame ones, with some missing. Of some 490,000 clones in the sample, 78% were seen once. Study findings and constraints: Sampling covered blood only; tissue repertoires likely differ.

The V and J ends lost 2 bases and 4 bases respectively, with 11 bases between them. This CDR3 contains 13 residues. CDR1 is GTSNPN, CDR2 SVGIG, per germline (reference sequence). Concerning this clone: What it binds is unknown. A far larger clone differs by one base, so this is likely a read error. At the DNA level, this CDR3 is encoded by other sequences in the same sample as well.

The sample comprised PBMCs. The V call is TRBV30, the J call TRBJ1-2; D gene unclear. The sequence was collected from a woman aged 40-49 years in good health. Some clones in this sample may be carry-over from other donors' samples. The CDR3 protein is CAWSPGLSYGYTF. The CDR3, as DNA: TGTGCCTGGAGTCCCGGCTTAAGCTATGGCTACACCTTC. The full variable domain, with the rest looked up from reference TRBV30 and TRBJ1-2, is SQTIHQWPATLVQPVGSPLSLECTVEGTSNPNLYWYRQAAGRGLQLLFYSVGIGQISSEVPQNLSASRPQDRQFILSSKKLLLSDSGFYLCAWSPGLSYGYTFGSGTRLTVV.